This TCR beta chain was profiled in a study of blood T cell repertoires in COVID-19. V dropped 4 bases and J dropped 2; count of bases not matched to a gene: 5. There are 15 residues in the CDR3. CDR1 SGHTS and CDR2 YDEGEE come from the germline V gene. TCRdb's copy holds only in-frame clones and misses some; the assay was immunoSEQ multiplex PCR. The sample holds over 200,000 clones; around 93% are singletons and the top ten take more than 1%. The clonotype was recovered from a human donor in a cohort exposed to, infected with or recovered from COVID-19 (not recorded which). The donor label of this sample is uncertain. The chain links TRBV5-8 to TRBJ2-2; 7 bases are shared with TRBD2. The sequencing sample was made of PBMCs or T cells enriched from blood (not recorded which). CDR3 in amino acids: CASSPRGFNTGELFF. CDR3 nucleotides: TGTGCCAGCAGCCCGCGGGGGTTCAACACCGGGGAGCTGTTTTTT.